What follows are 20 T cell receptor beta chains derived from one specimen sequenced in a study of CD8+CD57+ T cells in acquired aplastic anemia. All sequencing subjects had displayed CD8+CD57+ cell expansion on flow cytometry. Genomic DNA was employed as the template in profiling TCR beta VDJ and CDR3. TCRdb reprocessed the reads with MiXCR, giving one entry per CDR3 protein. The sample includes more than 95,000 distinct CDR3 sequences, approximately 36% of them seen just once. The sequenced material came from sorted CD4+, CD8+, or CD8+CD57+ T cells (not recorded which) from PBMCs. The receptors come from a human donor with aplastic anemia.

This clonotype was seen only a few times. The CDR3 sequence is CASKGSGTGPLNEQFF. CDR3 coding DNA: TGTGCCAGCAAAGGGTCCGGGACAGGGCCCCTCAATGAGCAGTTCTTC. V usage is TRBV6-1 and J usage is TRBJ2-1, with TRBD1 matching 9 bases. Germline V gives CDR1 MNHNS, CDR2 SASEGT. The J segment lost 6 bases and the V segment lost 7 bases, leaving 13 bases of the junction unmatched. The CDR3 totals 16 residues.

The chain uses TRBV9 and TRBJ2-7; D is unresolved. Germline V CDR1 and CDR2: SGDLS, YYNGEE. CDR3 length: 14 residues. Trimming shortened V by 0 bases and J by 0 bases, and 7 bases separated the two germline ends. CDR3 amino acids: CASSVAPLSYEQYF. The CDR3 DNA reads TGTGCCAGCAGCGTAGCCCCCCTCTCCTACGAGCAGTACTTC.

V usage is TRBV6-2 or TRBV6-3 and J usage is TRBJ1-2, with D perhaps TRBD1 (5 bases). This CDR3 is built from 13 residues. CDR1 is MNHEY, CDR2 SVGEGT, per germline. V was clipped by 7 bases and J by 0 bases, with 9 bases between them. CDR3 bases: TGTGCCAGCACCGGGGCTTCTAACTATGGCTACACCTTC. Amino acid sequence: CASTGASNYGYTF.

In its sample, this clonotype was seen once. The V and J genes are TRBV12-3 or TRBV12-4 and TRBJ1-1, with D tentatively TRBD1 (5 bases). V was trimmed by 3 bases and J by 0 bases, leaving 11 bases between them. CDR3 size: 15 residues. The CDR3 is CASSFLRGMNTEAFF. The CDR3 coding sequence is TGTGCCAGCAGTTTTCTGAGGGGAATGAACACTGAAGCTTTCTTT.

This clonotype was observed many times. V gene TRBV24-1 combines with J gene TRBJ2-5; TRBD1 is a possible D gene (5 bases). The CDR3 is 15 amino acids. V lost 3 bases to trimming and J lost 2 bases, with 12 bases between them. CDR1 is KGHDR, CDR2 SFDVKD, per germline. The CDR3 region has the DNA TGTGCCACCAGTGATCTAAAGACAGCTCAAGAGACCCAGTACTTC. It encodes CATSDLKTAQETQYF.

The chain carries TRBV10-3 and TRBJ1-6; D gene uncertain. Looked up from germline, CDR1 is ENHRY and CDR2 is SYGVKD. The V and J ends lost 2 bases and 10 bases respectively, with 15 bases between them. This CDR3 contains 15 residues. The CDR3 DNA follows: TGTGCCATCAGTGAGGGTCCTTCCCGGGGATCACCCCTCCACTTT. This sequence encodes CAISEGPSRGSPLHF.

As for this clonotype: Just one base apart from a much larger clone, this may be a read error. The chain joins TRBV5-4 to TRBJ2-7; no definite D call. V lost 0 bases and J 3 bases, leaving 19 bases between the germline ends. The CDR3 runs 17 residues. From germline, CDR1 is SGHNT and CDR2 YYREEE (reference sequence). This CDR3 reads CASSLAPEPYPNYEQYF. CDR3 bases: TGTGCCAGCAGCTTGGCCCCAGAGCCCTACCCAAACTACGAGCAGTACTTC.

This clonotype was seen many times. At one of its ends the junction is not consistent with the germline gene, which may arise from a read error. The chain links TRBV7-7 to TRBJ2-7, with a tentative D call TRBD1 (6 bases). Looked up from germline, CDR1 is SSHAT and CDR2 is FNYEAQ (reference sequence). The CDR3 runs to 13 residues. The CDR3 region is CASSLDRSYEQYF. The CDR3 DNA reads TGTGCTAGCAGCTTAGACAGGAGTTACGAGCAGTACTTC.

CDR3 protein: CASSDLGMGGYTF. CDR3 in DNA: TGTGCCAGCAGTGACTTGGGGATGGGTGGCTACACCTTC. V usage is TRBV25-1 and J usage is TRBJ1-2; D not resolved. From germline, CDR1 is MGHDK and CDR2 SYGVNS. The CDR3 spans 13 residues. V gave up 3 bases and J gave up 7 bases, with 12 bases separating them.

The chain is built from TRBV15 and TRBJ2-1, with 7 positions matching TRBD2. The CDR3 contains 15 residues. Germline trimming cut 4 bases from V and 8 bases from J; bases unmatched to any gene: 11. Per the germline V gene, CDR1 is LNHNV and CDR2 is YYDKDF (reference sequence). CDR3 nucleotides: TGTGCCACCAGCAACAGCGGGGCCCTTTACGATGAGCAGTTCTTC. Its translation is CATSNSGALYDEQFF.

The chain links TRBV5-1 to TRBJ2-7; 10 positions agree with TRBD1. Germline V gene sequence: CDR1 SGHRS, CDR2 YFSETQ. This CDR3 has 15 residues. V gave up 4 bases and J gave up 5 bases; unmatched junction bases: 9. CDR3 sequence (DNA): TGCGCCAGCAGCCCACCGGGACAGGGGATGGACGAGCAGTACTTC. Its translation: CASSPPGQGMDEQYF.

This clonotype was counted ten times or more. J is TRBJ2-3 and V is TRBV7-8; D is possibly TRBD2 (6 bases). Germline CDR1 and CDR2: SGHVS and FQNEAQ. This CDR3 has 14 residues. V shed 3 bases and J shed 2 bases, with 9 bases lying between them. The CDR3 region has the DNA TGTGCCAGCAGCTTGGAGGGAAACACAGATACGCAGTATTTT. It is translated as CASSLEGNTDTQYF. Full variable domain (missing parts from reference TRBV7-8 and TRBJ2-3): GAGVSQSPRYKVAKRGQDVALRCDPISGHVSLFWYQQALGQGPEFLTYFQNEAQLDKSGLPSDRFFAERPEGSVSTLKIQRTQQEDSAVYLCASSLEGNTDTQYFGPGTRLTVL.

The V gene is TRBV15, the J gene TRBJ1-6, with a weak D call TRBD1 (6 bases). CDR1 is LNHNV, CDR2 YYDKDF, per germline (reference sequence). The V end was cut by 3 bases, the J end by 6 bases, with 15 bases between. The CDR3 is 16 residues long. In DNA form, the CDR3 reads TGTGCCACCAGCAGCCACCACCGGACAGCTAATTCACCCCTCCACTTT. Its protein product is CATSSHHRTANSPLHF.

This clonotype has just a few counts. CDR3 nucleotides: TGTGCCAGCAGGCGCGGGGGGGATTTTAACTATGGCTACACCTTC. This translates into CASRRGGDFNYGYTF. V usage is TRBV7-9 and J usage is TRBJ1-2; D might be TRBD1 (5 bases). Germline V gene lookup returns CDR1 SEHNR and CDR2 FQNEAQ (reference sequence). CDR3 length: 15 amino acids. V lost 6 bases and J lost 1, with 15 bases in between.

A few counts support this clonotype. DNA for the CDR3: TGTGCCGTTCGGCGGGGCACTGGGGCCAACGTCCTGACTTTC. Encoded protein: CAVRRGTGANVLTF. The chain couples TRBV6-2 or TRBV6-3 to TRBJ2-6; possible D gene TRBD2, 6 bases. Germline assignment: CDR1 MNHEY and CDR2 SVGEGT. CDR3 length equals 14 residues. Trimming stripped 11 bases from V and 2 bases from J, with 13 bases between.

The chain uses TRBV5-1 and TRBJ1-1; 7 positions agree with TRBD1. Germline CDR1 is SGHRS and CDR2 is YFSETQ. V lost 3 bases and J lost 7; bases outside the gene matches: 6. CDR3 length: 13 amino acids. CDR3 region: CASSSSGTDEAFF. DNA for the CDR3: TGCGCCAGCAGCTCATCAGGGACAGATGAAGCTTTCTTT. The variable domain in full, completed from reference TRBV5-1 and TRBJ1-1, reads KAGVTQTPRYLIKTRGQQVTLSCSPISGHRSVSWYQQTPGQGLQFLFEYFSETQRNKGNFPGRFSGRQFSNSRSEMNVSTLELGDSALYLCASSSSGTDEAFFGQGTRLTVV.

This chain uses TRBV2 with TRBJ2-3, with D perhaps being TRBD1 or TRBD2 (5 bases each). With 7 bases removed from V and 5 bases from J, the gap between germline ends came to 22 bases. CDR3 length: 16 amino acids. Germline V gene lookup returns CDR1 SNHLY and CDR2 FYNNEI. CDR3 coding DNA: TGTGCCAGCATCCAGAGGGACCCCCGATCCAAAGATACGCAGTATTTT. Translation: CASIQRDPRSKDTQYF.

This clonotype appeared many times. The chain uses TRBV20-1 and TRBJ1-1, with D perhaps matching TRBD1 (5 bases). The CDR3 covers 15 residues. The V end was cut by 6 bases, the J end by 2 bases, with 19 bases between. Germline V gene sequence: CDR1 DFQATT, CDR2 SNEGSKA (reference sequence). The chain's CDR3 is CSASNPWGSNTEAFF. The DNA for the CDR3 is TGCAGTGCCTCGAATCCTTGGGGGTCAAACACTGAAGCTTTCTTT.

Note on this clonotype: This sequence may be a read error, since a much larger clone differs from it by one base. The chain uses TRBV10-3 and TRBJ1-5, with D possibly TRBD1 on 6 matching bases. There are 13 residues in the CDR3. Germline V gene data show CDR1 as ENHRY and CDR2 as SYGVKD. Trimming stripped 10 bases from V and 6 bases from J, with 16 bases between. Here the CDR3 reads CASSPGERQPQHF. CDR3 nucleotide sequence: TGTGCCAGCAGCCCAGGGGAGCGTCAGCCCCAGCATTTT.

This clonotype was detected many times. The genes are TRBV5-8 and TRBJ2-5, with D perhaps TRBD2 (5 bases). The CDR3 spans 15 residues. V shed 0 bases and J shed 0 bases, with 9 bases lying between them. Germline values: CDR1 SGHTS, CDR2 YDEGEE. The CDR3 bases are TGTGCCAGCAGCTTGGCCCTGAGGGACCAAGAGACCCAGTACTTC. Protein sequence: CASSLALRDQETQYF. Using reference TRBV5-8 and TRBJ2-5 for the parts outside the CDR3, the full variable domain is EAGVTQSPTHLIKTRGQQATLRCSPISGHTSVYWYQQALGLGLQFLLWYDEGEERNRGNFPPRFSGRQFPNYSSELNVNALELEDSALYLCASSLALRDQETQYFGPGTRLLVL.